The source of this T cell receptor beta chain is a study of blood T cell repertoires in COVID-19. The V end lost 1 base, the J end lost 0 bases, and 8 bases lay between the germline ends. This CDR3 region has 15 residues. Per the germline V gene, CDR1 is SGHDT and CDR2 is YYEEEE. Profiling relied on immunoSEQ multiplex PCR, and the TCRdb table lists in-frame clones only, not all of them. Of 160,000 or so clones listed, approximately 91% were seen once; the top ten hold about 2.3%. This clonotype was sampled from a man younger than 30 with acute or convalescent COVID-19. The rearrangement links TRBV5-6 to TRBJ1-5; weak D call: TRBD1 (5 bases). Material: peripheral blood. The CDR3 protein is CASSLRGYSNQPQHF. The CDR3 DNA sequence: TGTGCCAGCAGCTTGAGGGGTTATAGCAATCAGCCCCAGCATTTT.